The rows below give T cell receptor beta chains drawn from one sample of a study of cytomegalovirus exposure and HLA in healthy donors. Sequencing was performed with immunoSEQ multiplex PCR; in TCRdb, only in-frame clones are kept and a portion is missing. This table has 180,000 or so clones, approximately 86% appearing once. The specimen sequenced was PBMCs. The receptors were sampled from a woman aged 30 to 39 in good health and CMV-seronegative. CDR3s include the opening cysteine and the closing phenylalanine or tryptophan. The D gene is left open where the match is weak. Clone size is stated in some rows and not others, as once, few, many or a class when expanded.

v_gene	j_gene	abundance	d_gene	CDR3aa	CDR3nt
TRBV27	TRBJ2-2	NA	NA	CASSFYPETGELFF	TGTGCCAGCAGTTTCTACCCGGAGACCGGGGAGCTGTTTTTT
TRBV19	TRBJ1-1	NA	NA	CASSNGRGMNTEAFF	TGTGCCAGTAGCAACGGCAGGGGAATGAACACTGAAGCTTTCTTT
TRBV11-3	TRBJ1-5	NA	NA	CASSLSVEPQHF	TGTGCCAGCAGCTTGAGTGTGGAGCCCCAGCATTTT
TRBV7-3	TRBJ2-2	NA	NA	CASSLAIRSGELFF	TGTGCCAGCAGCTTAGCAATTCGGTCCGGGGAGCTGTTTTTT
TRBV2	TRBJ2-7	NA	NA	CASSEAGRMRYEQYF	TGTGCCAGCAGTGAAGCGGGGAGGATGCGGTACGAGCAGTACTTC
TRBV7-9	TRBJ1-2	NA	NA	CASSLDRFGYTF	TGTGCCAGCAGCTTAGATCGGTTTGGCTACACCTTC
TRBV6-5	TRBJ2-7	NA	NA	CASSQGLAVGEQYF	TGTGCCAGCAGCCAGGGGCTAGCGGTAGGCGAGCAGTACTTC
TRBV7-9	TRBJ2-7	NA	TRBD1	CASSSLGQGVNEQYF	TGTGCCAGCAGCTCCCTGGGACAGGGGGTCAACGAGCAGTACTTC
TRBV30	TRBJ1-4	NA	NA	CAYPSGQLCRTNEKLFF	TGTGCCTACCCGAGCGGACAGCTCTGCCGAACTAATGAAAAACTGTTTTTT
TRBV6-1	TRBJ1-4	NA	TRBD1	CASSGQGRFEKLFF	TGTGCCAGCAGTGGACAGGGGAGGTTTGAAAAATTGTTTTTT
TRBV6-5	TRBJ1-2	NA	TRBD1	CASSQQGNYGYTF	TGTGCCAGCAGTCAACAGGGGAACTATGGCTACACCTTC
TRBV29-1	TRBJ1-2	NA	NA	CSVLPAPREIGGYTF	TGCAGCGTCCTACCGGCCCCTCGGGAAATTGGTGGCTACACCTTC
TRBV6-5	TRBJ1-2	NA	TRBD1	CASSKDRGHGYTF	TGTGCCAGCAGTAAAGACAGGGGGCATGGCTACACCTTC
TRBV6-1	TRBJ1-5	NA	NA	CASSDRGSNQPQHF	TGTGCCAGCAGTGACAGGGGCAGCAATCAGCCCCAGCATTTT
TRBV5-1	TRBJ2-2	NA	NA	CASSPGIATGELFF	TGCGCCAGCAGCCCGGGAATAGCGACCGGGGAGCTGTTTTTT
TRBV7-9	TRBJ2-7	NA	TRBD2	CASSFTPTSRSYEQYF	TGTGCCAGCAGCTTTACACCGACTAGCAGATCCTACGAGCAGTACTTC
TRBV6-1	TRBJ1-5	once	NA	CASSEGGRIKYQPQHF	TGTGCCAGCAGTGAGGGGGGACGGATCAAATATCAGCCCCAGCATTTT
TRBV6-6	TRBJ2-1	NA	NA	CASRGTTSSYNEQFF	TGTGCCAGCAGGGGCACCACGAGCTCCTACAATGAGCAGTTCTTC
TRBV7-8	TRBJ1-1	NA	NA	CASSLGSIRGNTEAFF	TGTGCCAGCAGCTTAGGTTCGATTAGGGGGAACACGGAAGCTTTCTTT
TRBV19	TRBJ1-2	NA	NA	CASRTTGGFYGYTF	TGTGCCAGTAGAACGACAGGAGGTTTTTATGGCTACACCTTC
TRBV10-3	TRBJ1-5	few	NA	CAISESSAGTQPQHF	TGTGCCATCAGTGAGTCTTCGGCAGGGACACAGCCCCAGCATTTT
TRBV28	TRBJ2-1	NA	TRBD2	CASSPSRGSSNEQFF	TGTGCCAGCAGTCCCTCGCGGGGGAGCTCTAATGAGCAGTTCTTC
TRBV7-3	TRBJ2-1	NA	TRBD2	CASSSPDGGARNEQFF	TGTGCCAGCAGCTCGCCCGACGGGGGGGCCAGGAATGAGCAGTTCTTC
TRBV5-6	TRBJ1-2	NA	NA	CASSSYVSGQVKGGYTF	TGTGCCAGCAGTTCTTACGTCTCGGGACAAGTAAAGGGCGGCTACACCTTC
TRBV9	TRBJ2-3	NA	NA	CASSAISGTDTQYF	TGTGCCAGCAGCGCGATCTCCGGGACAGATACGCAGTATTTT
TRBV6-6	TRBJ1-5	NA	NA	CASSYGARKQPQHF	TGTGCCAGCAGTTACGGGGCCAGAAAGCAGCCCCAGCATTTT
TRBV27	TRBJ2-7	NA	NA	CASSWTVYEQYF	TGTGCCAGCAGCTGGACAGTTTACGAGCAGTACTTC
TRBV4-2	TRBJ1-2	few	NA	CASSQDEADGGYTF	TGTGCCAGCAGCCAAGATGAGGCTGACGGTGGCTACACCTTC
TRBV7-6	TRBJ2-5	NA	NA	CASSLAIRTVKETQYF	TGTGCCAGCAGCTTAGCGATTAGGACAGTGAAAGAAACCCAGTACTTC
TRBV20-1	TRBJ2-1	NA	TRBD2	CSGSGSNEQFF	TGCAGTGGTAGCGGGAGCAATGAGCAGTTCTTC
TRBV7-6	TRBJ2-3	NA	NA	CASSLSYSTDTQYF	TGTGCCAGCAGCTTAAGTTACTCGACAGATACGCAGTATTTT
TRBV5-1	TRBJ2-1	NA	TRBD2	CASSFTGTNYNEQFF	TGCGCCAGCAGCTTCACCGGGACTAACTACAATGAGCAGTTCTTC
TRBV5-1	TRBJ2-7	NA	TRBD1	CASRTTGDTREQYF	TGCGCCAGCAGAACCACAGGGGATACGAGGGAGCAGTACTTC
TRBV7-9	TRBJ2-3	NA	NA	CASNSRGGNTDTQYF	TGTGCCAGCAACTCAAGGGGGGGGAACACAGATACGCAGTATTTT
TRBV19	TRBJ1-5	few	NA	CASSTQGLGGQPQHF	TGTGCCAGTAGTACGCAGGGGCTGGGCGGTCAGCCCCAGCATTTT
TRBV21-1	TRBJ1-2	NA	NA	CASSKRVREEYGYTF	TGTGCCAGCAGCAAAAGGGTTAGGGAGGAGTATGGCTACACCTTC
TRBV28	TRBJ1-5	few	NA	CASSYNSNQPQHF	TGTGCCAGCAGTTATAATAGCAATCAGCCCCAGCATTTT
TRBV10-2	TRBJ2-7	NA	TRBD1	CASRVGQDYEQYF	TGCGCCAGCAGAGTGGGACAGGACTACGAGCAGTACTTC
TRBV5-1	TRBJ2-7	NA	TRBD2	CASSSGLAESYEQYF	TGCGCCAGCAGCTCAGGACTAGCGGAGTCCTACGAGCAGTACTTC
TRBV5-1	TRBJ1-2	NA	TRBD1	CASSPRDRGDYGYTF	TGCGCCAGCAGCCCACGGGACAGGGGAGACTATGGCTACACCTTC
TRBV28	TRBJ2-7	NA	NA	CASSYGVDYHEQYF	TGTGCCAGCAGTTACGGTGTAGACTACCACGAGCAGTACTTC
TRBV6-6	TRBJ2-6	NA	NA	CASVTVSGANVLTF	TGTGCCAGCGTAACAGTCTCTGGGGCCAACGTCCTGACTTTC
TRBV7-3	TRBJ2-6	NA	NA	CASSRYSGANVLTF	TGTGCCAGCAGCCGGTACTCTGGGGCCAACGTCCTGACTTTC
TRBV28	TRBJ2-7	once	NA	CASSFSRSYEQYF	TGTGCCAGCAGTTTTTCCAGATCCTACGAGCAGTACTTC
TRBV11-3	TRBJ2-2	few	TRBD2	CASSLEVGGGAAGELFF	TGTGCCAGCAGCTTAGAAGTCGGCGGGGGGGCCGCCGGGGAGCTGTTTTTT
TRBV2	TRBJ1-1	NA	TRBD1	CASSGTGGWNTEAFF	TGTGCCAGCAGCGGGACAGGGGGTTGGAACACTGAAGCTTTCTTT
TRBV7-3	TRBJ2-1	NA	NA	CASSWGGGGDEQFF	TGTGCCAGCAGCTGGGGCGGTGGGGGCGATGAGCAGTTCTTC
TRBV5-1	TRBJ2-5	NA	NA	CASSLNAVKETQYF	TGCGCCAGCAGCTTGAACGCGGTAAAAGAGACCCAGTACTTC
TRBV5-1	TRBJ1-4	NA	NA	CASSLLGVTNEKLFF	TGCGCCAGCAGCTTGTTAGGGGTTACTAATGAAAAACTGTTTTTT
TRBV7-2	TRBJ2-3	NA	TRBD2	CASSTGTSGSSDTQYF	TGTGCCAGCAGCACCGGGACTAGCGGGAGTTCAGATACGCAGTATTTT
TRBV10-3	TRBJ2-3	NA	TRBD1	CAISDRQGVADTQYF	TGTGCCATCAGTGATCGGCAGGGGGTGGCAGATACGCAGTATTTT
TRBV7-8	TRBJ2-7	NA	NA	CASSLNIDSSYEQYF	TGTGCCAGCAGCTTAAATATCGACTCCTCCTACGAGCAGTACTTC
TRBV28	TRBJ2-7	NA	NA	CASSGQLYEQYF	TGTGCCAGCAGCGGACAGCTCTACGAGCAGTACTTC
TRBV6-1	TRBJ1-5	NA	NA	CASSLGTGNNQPQHF	TGTGCCAGCAGCTTGGGAACAGGGAACAATCAGCCCCAGCATTTT
TRBV7-9	TRBJ1-4	NA	TRBD1	CASSLSGTGSGKLFF	TGTGCCAGCAGTCTATCCGGGACAGGCTCAGGCAAACTGTTTTTT
TRBV2	TRBJ2-3	NA	NA	CASIQTGTLPDTQYF	TGTGCCAGCATCCAGACAGGGACTTTGCCCGATACGCAGTATTTT
TRBV6-1	TRBJ1-2	NA	TRBD1	CASSATGFGLGYTF	TGTGCCAGCAGTGCGACAGGGTTTGGGCTTGGCTACACCTTC
TRBV9	TRBJ2-1	NA	TRBD1	CASSVGGTDYNEQFF	TGTGCCAGCAGCGTAGGAGGGACAGACTACAATGAGCAGTTCTTC
TRBV18	TRBJ2-1	NA	TRBD2	CASSPPVGGDNEQFF	TGTGCCAGCTCACCACCGGTGGGGGGGGACAATGAGCAGTTCTTC